This T cell receptor beta chain emerged from a study of molecular identifiers for immune sequencing clone quantification. A single record per CDR3 protein comes from TCRdb applying MiXCR to the PCR reads. The sample has hundreds of thousands of distinct CDR3 sequences, 25% seen once. This clonotype was detected only a few times. This CDR3 is built from 14 residues. Trimming pared 7 bases from V and 0 bases from J, leaving 12 bases between. The germline gives CDR1 LNHDA, CDR2 SQIVND (reference sequence). This chain connects TRBV19 to TRBJ1-2; D call uncertain. The sample was naive CD8+ T cells from blood, with Jurkat cell RNA spiked in. Subset meaning: FACS-sorted CD8+CD4-CCR7+CD45RA+ naive T cells. This receptor was taken from a human donor in good health. Some libraries in this study had Jurkat cell RNA spiked in. CDR3 sequence: CASTPFTPNYGYTF. The CDR3 region has the DNA TGTGCCAGTACCCCCTTTACCCCTAACTATGGCTACACCTTC.